Described below is a single T cell receptor (beta chain) sequence and its context. This sample was taken from a study of blood T cell repertoires in COVID-19. Study overall: Collection of acute and convalescent COVID-19 samples took place in the United States, Italy and Spain.

Adults between roughly 18 and 90 years of age took part from 20 to 25 US areas. Donors were grouped by their self-reported clinical history. The CDR3 contains 17 residues. CDR1 and CDR2 from the germline V gene are LNHDA and SQIVND (reference sequence). J lost 8 bases, V lost 5 bases, and 18 bases had no gene match. Per the authors' pipeline: Researchers report that nucleated cell counts were estimated from reference gene primer amplification. Some clones are missing from TCRdb's copy, which holds only in-frame ones; the method was immunoSEQ multiplex PCR. That table is the source of V, J and clone size, and D and trimming were worked out from the DNA. The table records approximately 490,000 clones, roughly nine tenths of them present only once.

The sequence derives from a woman aged 60-75 years who had recovered from COVID-19. Sequenced: PBMCs or T cells enriched from blood (not recorded which). The gene calls are TRBV19 and TRBJ2-3; 8 bases match TRBD2. The CDR3 protein is CASSPPESGGLLGTQYF. The CDR3 coding sequence is TGTGCCAGTAGTCCGCCGGAGAGCGGGGGCCTCCTCGGTACGCAGTATTTT. The full variable domain, rest sourced from reference TRBV19 and TRBJ2-3, is DGGITQSPKYLFRKEGQNVTLSCEQNLNHDAMYWYRQDPGQGLRLIYYSQIVNDFQKGDIAEGYSVSREKKESFPLTVTSAQKNPTAFYLCASSPPESGGLLGTQYFGPGTRLTVL.